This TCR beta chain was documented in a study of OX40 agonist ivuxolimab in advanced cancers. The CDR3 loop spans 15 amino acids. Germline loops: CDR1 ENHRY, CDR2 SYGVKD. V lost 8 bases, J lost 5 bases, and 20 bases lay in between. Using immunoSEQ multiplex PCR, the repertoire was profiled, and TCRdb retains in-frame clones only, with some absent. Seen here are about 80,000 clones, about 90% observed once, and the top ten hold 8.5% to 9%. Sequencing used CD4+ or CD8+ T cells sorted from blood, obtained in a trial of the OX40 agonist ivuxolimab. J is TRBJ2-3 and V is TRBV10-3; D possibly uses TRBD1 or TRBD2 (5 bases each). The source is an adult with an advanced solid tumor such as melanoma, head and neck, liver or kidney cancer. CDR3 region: CAIHSRAAGQDTQYF. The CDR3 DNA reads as TGTGCCATCCACTCGAGGGCGGCAGGGCAAGATACGCAGTATTTT.